The present T cell receptor beta chain was sequenced within a study of T cells in Graves' hyperthyroidism and ophthalmopathy. In patients aged 18 to 65, hyperthyroidism was newly diagnosed, with duration under 2 months. Pregnant or lactating patients were excluded, as were those with uncontrolled infection or other autoimmune disease. Researchers amplified the TCR beta CDR3 regions from RNA transcripts. Carried out on the TCR CDR3, a first-round RT-PCR used the HTBI primer set. One entry per CDR3 protein, called by TCRdb with MiXCR from the multiplex PCR reads. This sample carries 350,000 or so distinct CDR3 sequences, 15% to 20% of them seen once, and the ten largest clones take roughly 35%. This CDR3 has 12 amino acids. V was shortened by 11 bases and J by 0 bases, with 10 bases between the two germline ends. CDR1 and CDR2 from the germline V gene are MNHNS and SASEGT. The study, taken as a whole, reports: Classification by a 13 V-J model distinguished ophthalmopathy from stable hyperthyroidism.

This clonotype has only a few counts. As yet, its antigen is unknown. Material for sequencing was blood. This clonotype was obtained from a woman in her twenties or thirties with Graves' hyperthyroidism that later progressed to Graves' ophthalmopathy. J is TRBJ1-2 and V is TRBV6-1, with D maybe TRBD1 (6 bases). The CDR3 DNA is TGTGCCGCCCGGACAGCTAACTATGGCTACACCTTC. This gives the protein CAARTANYGYTF.